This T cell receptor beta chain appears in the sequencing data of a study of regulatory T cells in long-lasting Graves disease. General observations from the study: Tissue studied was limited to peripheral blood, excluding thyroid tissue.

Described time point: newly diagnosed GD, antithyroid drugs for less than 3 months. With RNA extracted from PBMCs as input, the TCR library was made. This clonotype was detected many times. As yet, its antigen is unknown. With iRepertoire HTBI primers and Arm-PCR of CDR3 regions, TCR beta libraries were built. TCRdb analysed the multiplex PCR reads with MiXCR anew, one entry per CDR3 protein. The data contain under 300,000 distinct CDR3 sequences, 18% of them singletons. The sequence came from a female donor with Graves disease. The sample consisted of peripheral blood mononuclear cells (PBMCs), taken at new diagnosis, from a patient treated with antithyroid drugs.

DNA of the CDR3: TGTGCCAGCAGCGACACCACAGATACGCAGTATTTT. Protein: CASSDTTDTQYF. The rearrangement uses TRBV6-1 and TRBJ2-3; the D is unclear. Germline-derived CDR1 and CDR2 are MNHNS and SASEGT. Trimming shortened V by 6 bases and J by 2 bases, and 6 bases separated the two germline ends. CDR3 length: 12 residues.